This is a list of T cell receptor beta chains from one sample in a study of cytomegalovirus exposure and HLA in healthy donors. Libraries were prepared by immunoSEQ multiplex PCR; TCRdb keeps only in-frame clonotypes and omits some of them. The sample has 210,000 or so clones; about 90% are singletons. Sample: PBMCs. These receptors were taken from a man aged 25 to 45 in good health and CMV-seronegative. Both conserved end residues are part of each CDR3. The order of the fields is J gene, D gene, clone size, V gene, CDR3 protein, CDR3 DNA. D genes are given only for firm matches. A clone size is listed for some rows: how often the clone was seen (once, few, many), or a class if it is expanded.

TRBJ1-2 | TRBD1 | . | TRBV6-5 | CASSYTGTGSYGYTF | TGTGCCAGCAGTTACACCGGGACAGGATCCTATGGCTACACCTTC
TRBJ2-7 | TRBD2 | . | TRBV5-1 | CASSPALTAGAYEQYF | TGCGCCAGCAGCCCGGCCCTGACGGCGGGGGCCTACGAGCAGTACTTC
TRBJ1-2 | . | . | TRBV2 | CASSPSALRVYVRYTF | TGTGCCAGCAGCCCTTCGGCGTTGAGGGTCTACGTTCGCTACACCTTC
TRBJ2-1 | . | . | TRBV2 | CASSEGLTGTNEQFF | TGTGCCAGCAGTGAGGGATTAACAGGTACCAATGAGCAGTTCTTC
TRBJ2-2 | . | once | TRBV30 | CAGAPARGRAGELFF | TGTGCCGGGGCCCCCGCCAGGGGAAGGGCCGGGGAGCTGTTTTTT
TRBJ2-7 | TRBD2 | . | TRBV4-2 | CASSQGLATTYEQYF | TGTGCCAGCAGCCAAGGACTAGCGACCACCTACGAGCAGTACTTC
TRBJ2-5 | . | . | TRBV7-2 | CASSLGDRPRETQYF | TGTGCCAGCAGCTTAGGTGACAGGCCTCGGGAGACCCAGTACTTC
TRBJ1-5 | TRBD1 | . | TRBV6-5 | CASGQGQPQHF | TGTGCCAGTGGACAGGGTCAGCCCCAGCATTTT
TRBJ2-1 | TRBD2 | . | TRBV7-9 | CASSLGASGVYNEQFF | TGTGCCAGCAGCTTAGGCGCTAGCGGGGTATACAATGAGCAGTTCTTC
TRBJ2-1 | TRBD1 | . | TRBV2 | CASSPGPAGTGGDEQFF | TGTGCCAGCAGTCCCGGGCCCGCCGGGACAGGGGGCGATGAGCAGTTCTTC
TRBJ2-7 | TRBD1 | . | TRBV27 | CASRRSGQGAEQYF | TGTGCCAGCAGAAGATCGGGACAGGGGGCCGAGCAGTACTTC
TRBJ1-1 | TRBD1 | . | TRBV6-5 | CASSIGTGTEAFF | TGTGCCAGCAGTATAGGGACAGGCACTGAAGCTTTCTTT
TRBJ2-1 | TRBD2 | . | TRBV15 | CATSRPGTSGRAVEQFF | TGTGCCACCAGCAGGCCGGGGACTAGCGGGAGGGCCGTTGAGCAGTTCTTC
TRBJ2-6 | . | few | TRBV7-9 | CASSSGSGANVLTF | TGTGCCAGCAGCTCAGGGTCCGGGGCCAACGTCCTGACTTTC
TRBJ2-2 | . | . | TRBV9 | CASSPRGGATGGELFF | TGTGCCAGCAGCCCGAGGGGGGGGGCAACAGGCGGGGAGCTGTTTTTT
TRBJ2-3 | . | . | TRBV11-1 | CASSLEIAGTDTQYF | TGTGCCAGCAGCTTAGAGATAGCGGGCACAGATACGCAGTATTTT
TRBJ1-2 | . | . | TRBV18 | CASSPLARKDGYTF | TGTGCCAGCTCACCACTCGCGCGGAAGGATGGCTACACCTTC
TRBJ2-5 | TRBD1 | . | TRBV18 | CASSLYRGGGTQETQYF | TGTGCCAGCTCACTGTACAGGGGCGGCGGTACTCAAGAGACCCAGTACTTC
TRBJ2-5 | TRBD2 | few | TRBV5-1 | CASSLGRGGLGETQYF | TGCGCCAGCAGCTTGGGTCGCGGGGGGCTCGGGGAGACCCAGTACTTC
TRBJ1-2 | TRBD1 | few | TRBV29-1 | CSVRPGTGGNYGYTF | TGCAGCGTTAGACCCGGGACAGGGGGCAACTATGGCTACACCTTC
TRBJ2-5 | TRBD1 | . | TRBV28 | CASSSGGNMETQYF | TGTGCCAGCAGTTCAGGGGGCAATATGGAGACCCAGTACTTC
TRBJ1-4 | TRBD1 | . | TRBV2 | CASSESGTGNNEKLFF | TGTGCCAGCAGTGAATCTGGGACAGGGAATAATGAAAAACTGTTTTTT
TRBJ2-7 | . | once | TRBV7-9 | CASEVDIEQYF | TGTGCCAGCGAGGTGGATATCGAGCAGTACTTC
TRBJ2-7 | TRBD1 | . | TRBV29-1 | CSVTGTDAYEQYF | TGCAGCGTAACCGGGACAGATGCCTACGAGCAGTACTTC
TRBJ2-5 | . | . | TRBV6-6 | CASSTQTGTQYF | TGTGCCAGCAGCACCCAGACCGGGACACAGTACTTC
TRBJ2-3 | TRBD2 | . | TRBV9 | CASSVVGAGGPTDTQYF | TGTGCCAGCAGCGTAGTGGGGGCGGGGGGGCCAACAGATACGCAGTATTTT
TRBJ2-6 | TRBD1 | . | TRBV7-2 | CASSSTGGWGSGANVLTF | TGTGCCAGCAGCTCCACAGGGGGTTGGGGCTCTGGGGCCAACGTCCTGACTTTC
TRBJ1-2 | . | . | TRBV18 | CASSPPDTNYGYTF | TGTGCCAGCTCACCACCGGACACAAACTATGGCTACACCTTC
TRBJ1-6 | TRBD1 | . | TRBV2 | CASRMDRDNSPLHF | TGTGCCAGCAGGATGGACAGGGATAATTCACCCCTCCACTTT
TRBJ1-6 | . | once | TRBV5-4 | CASSSWDGSSYNSPLHF | TGTGCCAGCAGCAGCTGGGACGGGAGCTCCTATAATTCACCCCTCCACTTT
TRBJ2-5 | . | . | TRBV15 | CATSRDRVETQYF | TGTGCCACCAGCAGAGACAGGGTTGAGACCCAGTACTTC
TRBJ1-2 | . | . | TRBV28 | CASSSLGHYYGYTF | TGTGCCAGCAGCTCGTTGGGACACTACTATGGCTACACCTTC
TRBJ2-1 | . | . | TRBV5-1 | CASSLGYSGGRDNEQFF | TGCGCCAGCAGCTTGGGGTATAGCGGAGGCCGCGACAATGAGCAGTTCTTC
TRBJ2-5 | TRBD2 | . | TRBV10-2 | CASSTLAGGGETQYF | TGCGCCAGCAGTACACTAGCGGGGGGCGGTGAGACCCAGTACTTC
TRBJ1-2 | . | . | TRBV5-1 | CASSLITGLYGYTF | TGCGCCAGCAGCTTGATCACAGGGCTTTATGGCTACACCTTC
TRBJ1-1 | . | . | TRBV19 | CASSNRDKVNTEAFF | TGTGCCAGTAGTAACAGGGATAAAGTGAACACTGAAGCTTTCTTT
TRBJ2-6 | . | . | TRBV6-6 | CASSYEASGANVLTF | TGTGCCAGCAGTTACGAGGCATCAGGGGCCAACGTCCTGACTTTC
TRBJ2-1 | TRBD2 | . | TRBV4-1 | CASSQAARGGDEQFF | TGCGCCAGCAGCCAAGCGGCGCGGGGGGGCGATGAGCAGTTCTTC
TRBJ1-5 | . | . | TRBV27 | CASSFGDRNQPQHF | TGTGCCAGCAGTTTCGGGGATCGCAATCAGCCCCAGCATTTT
TRBJ2-1 | . | . | TRBV28 | CASSPLLAPPFF | TGTGCCAGCAGTCCCCTTCTAGCCCCACCGTTCTTC
TRBJ2-7 | . | . | TRBV7-6 | CASSPRGAASYEQYF | TGTGCCAGCAGCCCCAGGGGCGCCGCCTCCTACGAGCAGTACTTC
TRBJ2-1 | . | . | TRBV11-3 | CASSFNSYNEQFF | TGTGCCAGCAGCTTTAACAGCTACAATGAGCAGTTCTTC
TRBJ2-3 | TRBD2 | . | TRBV9 | CASSVGAGGPDTQYF | TGTGCCAGCAGCGTAGGAGCGGGGGGACCAGATACGCAGTATTTT
TRBJ2-3 | TRBD1 | . | TRBV5-1 | CASSFPGTARDVDTQYF | TGCGCCAGCAGCTTCCCCGGGACAGCCAGAGACGTAGATACGCAGTATTTT
TRBJ1-1 | . | . | TRBV29-1 | CSVEEGYGAFF | TGCAGCGTTGAGGAGGGGTACGGAGCTTTCTTT
TRBJ2-1 | . | . | TRBV2 | CASSEGRGGGNEQFF | TGTGCCAGCAGTGAAGGGCGGGGAGGGGGCAATGAGCAGTTCTTC
TRBJ2-3 | TRBD2 | . | TRBV19 | CASRSGGWPDTQYF | TGTGCCAGTAGGTCGGGGGGGTGGCCAGATACGCAGTATTTT
TRBJ2-7 | TRBD1 | . | TRBV6-5 | CASSRDRAYEQYF | TGTGCCAGCAGTCGGGACAGAGCCTACGAGCAGTACTTC